This T cell receptor (beta chain) is from a study of blood T cell repertoires in COVID-19. Study overall: T cells, B-cell-depleted T cells, or PBMCs supplied cDNA or gDNA.

V lost 5 bases and J 0 bases, leaving 8 bases between the germline ends. Germline assignment: CDR1 SGHAT and CDR2 FQDESV (reference sequence). The CDR3 extends over 14 amino acids. Clones were sequenced by immunoSEQ multiplex PCR, and TCRdb holds only the in-frame ones, with some missing. This sample has 45,000 or so clones, with roughly 68% found just once. What was sequenced was peripheral blood. The TCR originated in a man older than 75 with acute or convalescent COVID-19. V and J are TRBV11-1 and TRBJ1-3; possible D gene TRBD1, 6 bases. CDR3 DNA sequence: TGTGCCAGCAGCCGGACAGCCTCTGGAAACACCATATATTTT. The encoded protein is CASSRTASGNTIYF. The variable domain in full, with the rest retrieved from reference TRBV11-1 and TRBJ1-3, is EAEVAQSPRYKITEKSQAVAFWCDPISGHATLYWYRQILGQGPELLVQFQDESVVDDSQLPKDRFSAERLKGVDSTLKIQPAELGDSAMYLCASSRTASGNTIYFGEGSWLTVV.